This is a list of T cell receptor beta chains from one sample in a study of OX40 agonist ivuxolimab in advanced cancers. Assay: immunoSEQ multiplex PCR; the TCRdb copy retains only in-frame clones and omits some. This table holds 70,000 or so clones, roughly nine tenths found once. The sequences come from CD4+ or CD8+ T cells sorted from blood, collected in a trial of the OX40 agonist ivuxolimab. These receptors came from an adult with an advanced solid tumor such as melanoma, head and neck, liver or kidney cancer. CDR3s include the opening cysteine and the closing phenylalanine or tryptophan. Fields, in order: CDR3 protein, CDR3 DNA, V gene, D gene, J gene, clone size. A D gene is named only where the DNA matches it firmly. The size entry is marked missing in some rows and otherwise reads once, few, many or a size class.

CAISGTSGSSYEQYF | TGTGCCATCAGTGGGACTAGCGGTAGCTCCTACGAGCAGTACTTC | TRBV10-3 | TRBD2 | TRBJ2-7 | .
CSVEPQGTDTQYF | TGCAGCGTTGAACCGCAGGGGACAGATACGCAGTATTTT | TRBV29-1 | . | TRBJ2-3 | .
CASSFTRAFSYEQYF | TGTGCCAGCTCGTTCACTAGGGCTTTCTCCTACGAGCAGTACTTC | TRBV4-2 | . | TRBJ2-7 | .
CASSFSGLAGGPRHEQYF | TGTGCCAGCAGTTTCTCGGGACTAGCGGGAGGGCCTCGTCACGAGCAGTACTTC | TRBV27 | TRBD2 | TRBJ2-7 | .
CAWSAGGPGSGNTIYF | TGTGCCTGGAGTGCTGGGGGACCGGGCTCTGGAAACACCATATATTTT | TRBV30 | . | TRBJ1-3 | .
CASSKGTVSTDTQYF | TGTGCCAGCAGCAAGGGGACAGTCAGCACAGATACGCAGTATTTT | TRBV9 | TRBD1 | TRBJ2-3 | .
CAISVIPGEQYF | TGTGCCATCAGTGTCATCCCAGGGGAGCAGTACTTC | TRBV10-3 | . | TRBJ2-7 | .
CASSTRTSGSNEQFF | TGTGCCAGCAGCACCCGGACTAGCGGGAGTAATGAGCAGTTCTTC | TRBV7-2 | TRBD2 | TRBJ2-1 | .
CASSLTGANYGYTF | TGTGCCAGCAGCCTAACAGGGGCTAACTATGGCTACACCTTC | TRBV6-5 | TRBD1 | TRBJ1-2 | .
CASSKQETQYF | TGTGCCAGCAGTAAACAAGAGACCCAGTACTTC | TRBV14 | . | TRBJ2-5 | few
CASSGHRDRWTGELFF | TGTGCCAGCAGCGGTCACAGGGATAGATGGACCGGGGAGCTGTTTTTT | TRBV7-9 | . | TRBJ2-2 | .
CASSRTGGQGYTF | TGTGCCAGCAGCCGGACAGGGGGCCAAGGCTACACCTTC | TRBV5-5 | TRBD1 | TRBJ1-2 | .
CASSLGLAGEYEQYF | TGTGCCAGCAGCTTGGGACTAGCGGGAGAGTACGAGCAGTACTTC | TRBV7-9 | TRBD2 | TRBJ2-7 | .
CASSSIERFDGYTF | TGTGCCAGCAGTTCCATCGAGAGGTTCGATGGCTACACCTTC | TRBV6-5 | . | TRBJ1-2 | .
CASSLESGKETQYF | TGTGCCAGCAGCTTAGAGAGCGGGAAAGAGACCCAGTACTTC | TRBV7-6 | TRBD2 | TRBJ2-5 | few
CASRTLAGEEYF | TGTGCCAGTAGGACCCTAGCGGGAGAAGAGTATTTT | TRBV19 | TRBD2 | TRBJ2-3 | .
CASSSPPGVSNQPQHF | TGTGCCAGCAGCTCCCCCCCAGGGGTTAGCAATCAGCCCCAGCATTTT | TRBV7-2 | . | TRBJ1-5 | .
CASTQPSQNIQYF | TGTGCCAGCACCCAGCCCTCCCAAAACATTCAGTACTTC | TRBV7-2 | . | TRBJ2-4 | .
CASRPTGTVYGYTF | TGTGCCAGCAGACCCACGGGGACAGTTTATGGCTACACCTTC | TRBV6-5 | TRBD1 | TRBJ1-2 | .
CASSPGGPYEQYF | TGTGCCAGCAGCCCTGGAGGACCCTACGAGCAGTACTTC | TRBV7-9 | . | TRBJ2-7 | .
CASSLVASSSNTGELFF | TGTGCCAGCAGCTTAGTTGCTAGCTCCTCGAACACCGGGGAGCTGTTTTTT | TRBV11-2 | . | TRBJ2-2 | .
CASSQERHGNQPQHF | TGTGCCAGCAGCCAAGAACGTCACGGCAATCAGCCCCAGCATTTT | TRBV4-2 | . | TRBJ1-5 | .
CASGLVLSRELFF | TGTGCTAGTGGTTTGGTACTCTCGCGGGAGCTGTTTTTT | TRBV12-5 | . | TRBJ2-2 | .
CAWKQGEDTEAFF | TGTGCCTGGAAGCAGGGAGAAGACACTGAAGCTTTCTTT | TRBV30 | . | TRBJ1-1 | .
CASSLTFSNHYEQYF | TGTGCCAGCAGCTTAACTTTTTCCAATCACTACGAGCAGTACTTC | TRBV11-2 | . | TRBJ2-7 | .
CAIKASEGAPNQAFF | TGTGCCATCAAAGCAAGTGAGGGAGCGCCAAACCAAGCTTTCTTT | TRBV10-3 | . | TRBJ1-1 | .
CASSLRQGVWQDTGELFF | TGTGCCAGCAGCTTAAGACAGGGGGTTTGGCAAGACACCGGGGAGCTGTTTTTT | TRBV7-9 | TRBD1 | TRBJ2-2 | .
CASSLEYPGELFF | TGCGCCAGCAGCTTGGAATATCCCGGGGAGCTGTTTTTT | TRBV5-1 | . | TRBJ2-2 | .
CAWRRGFYNEQFF | TGTGCCTGGAGGCGGGGGTTCTACAATGAGCAGTTCTTC | TRBV30 | TRBD2 | TRBJ2-1 | .
CASRAPGQGIGNQPQHF | TGTGCCAGCAGGGCCCCGGGACAGGGGATTGGAAATCAGCCCCAGCATTTT | TRBV2 | TRBD1 | TRBJ1-5 | once
CASSGLATNEKLFF | TGTGCCAGCAGTGGGCTTGCAACTAATGAAAAACTGTTTTTT | TRBV6-1 | . | TRBJ1-4 | .
CASASEERYEQYF | TGTGCCAGCGCATCTGAGGAACGTTACGAGCAGTACTTC | TRBV18 | . | TRBJ2-7 | once
CASSIRDRVATEAFF | TGCGCCAGCAGCATCCGGGACAGGGTTGCCACTGAAGCTTTCTTT | TRBV5-1 | TRBD1 | TRBJ1-1 | few
CASSRGTSGNEQFF | TGTGCCAGCAGTCGAGGGACTAGCGGGAATGAGCAGTTCTTC | TRBV6-5 | TRBD2 | TRBJ2-1 | .
CASSPGRGLAGGELFF | TGTGCCAGCAGCCCAGGGCGGGGACTAGCCGGCGGGGAGCTGTTTTTT | TRBV7-2 | TRBD2 | TRBJ2-2 | once
CSVFGVEAFF | TGCAGCGTTTTTGGCGTTGAAGCTTTCTTT | TRBV29-1 | . | TRBJ1-1 | .
CASSQAGTGGGETQYF | TGTGCCAGCAGCCAAGCCGGGACAGGGGGTGGAGAGACCCAGTACTTC | TRBV4-2 | TRBD1 | TRBJ2-5 | .
CATSRDRVQPQHF | TGTGCCACCAGCAGGGACAGGGTTCAGCCCCAGCATTTT | TRBV15 | TRBD1 | TRBJ1-5 | .